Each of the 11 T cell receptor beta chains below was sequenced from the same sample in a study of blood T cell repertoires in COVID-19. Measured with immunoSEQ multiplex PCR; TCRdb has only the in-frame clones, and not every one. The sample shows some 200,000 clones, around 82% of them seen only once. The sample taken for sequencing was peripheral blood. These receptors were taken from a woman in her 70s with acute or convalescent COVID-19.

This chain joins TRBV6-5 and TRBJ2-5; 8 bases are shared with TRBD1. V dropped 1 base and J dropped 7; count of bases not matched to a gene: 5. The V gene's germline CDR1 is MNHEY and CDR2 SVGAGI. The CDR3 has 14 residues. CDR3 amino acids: CASSYLDRAGTQYF. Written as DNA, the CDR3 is TGTGCCAGCAGTTACTTGGACAGGGCAGGGACCCAGTACTTC.

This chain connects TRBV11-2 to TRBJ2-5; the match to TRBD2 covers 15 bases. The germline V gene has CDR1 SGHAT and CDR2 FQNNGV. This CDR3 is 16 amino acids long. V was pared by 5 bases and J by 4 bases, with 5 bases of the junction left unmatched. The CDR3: CASSPQGLAGGETQYF. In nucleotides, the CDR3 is TGTGCCAGCAGCCCCCAGGGACTAGCGGGGGGAGAGACCCAGTACTTC.

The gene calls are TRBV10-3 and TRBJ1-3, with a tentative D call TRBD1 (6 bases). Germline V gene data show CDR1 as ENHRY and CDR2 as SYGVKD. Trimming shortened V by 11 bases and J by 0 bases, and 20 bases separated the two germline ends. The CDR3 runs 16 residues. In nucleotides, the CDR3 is TGTGCCGCCACCTCAACAGGGCCAACCTCTGGAAACACCATATATTTT. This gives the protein CAATSTGPTSGNTIYF.

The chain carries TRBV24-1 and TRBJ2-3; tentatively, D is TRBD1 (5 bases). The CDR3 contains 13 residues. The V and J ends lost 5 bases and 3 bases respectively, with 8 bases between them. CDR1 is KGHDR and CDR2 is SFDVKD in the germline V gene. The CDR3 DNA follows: TGTGCCACCAGTGGGGGCTGGACAGATACGCAGTATTTT. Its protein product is CATSGGWTDTQYF.

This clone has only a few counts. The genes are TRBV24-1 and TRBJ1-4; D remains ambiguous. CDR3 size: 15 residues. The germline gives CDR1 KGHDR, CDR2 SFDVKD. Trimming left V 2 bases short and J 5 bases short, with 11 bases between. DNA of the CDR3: TGTGCCACCAGTGATTCAGGAAGCAGAAATGAAAAACTGTTTTTT. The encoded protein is CATSDSGSRNEKLFF.

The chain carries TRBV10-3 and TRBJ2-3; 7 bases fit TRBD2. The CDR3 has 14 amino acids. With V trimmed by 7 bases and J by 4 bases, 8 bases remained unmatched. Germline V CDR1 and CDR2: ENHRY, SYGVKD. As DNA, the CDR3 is TGTGCCATCACCGGCGGGGGACGATCAGATACGCAGTATTTT. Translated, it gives CAITGGGRSDTQYF.

The DNA of the CDR3 is TGTGCCACCAGTGATTCCGCACTCGTTGGGACAGGGGGCGGGGAGACCCAGTACTTC. Protein: CATSDSALVGTGGGETQYF. V gene TRBV24-1 combines with J gene TRBJ2-5, with 12 positions matching TRBD1. The CDR3 consists of 19 residues. Germline loops: CDR1 KGHDR, CDR2 SFDVKD. V was clipped by 2 bases and J by 5 bases; unmatched bases: 14.

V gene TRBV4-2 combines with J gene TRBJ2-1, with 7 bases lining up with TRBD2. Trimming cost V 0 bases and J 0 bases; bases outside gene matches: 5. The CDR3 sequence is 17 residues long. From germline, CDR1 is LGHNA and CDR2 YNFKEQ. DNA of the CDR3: TGTGCCAGCAGCCAAGACCCCGGGGGGAGCTCCTACAATGAGCAGTTCTTC. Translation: CASSQDPGGSSYNEQFF.

CDR3 in amino acids: CATSYSGAGAETQYF. In DNA, the CDR3 is TGTGCCACCAGTTACTCGGGAGCGGGGGCGGAGACCCAGTACTTC. The chain links TRBV24-1 to TRBJ2-5, with TRBD2 matching 8 bases. The CDR3 covers 15 residues. J gave up 5 bases and V 6 bases, and 10 bases lay outside the gene matches. Germline loops: CDR1 KGHDR, CDR2 SFDVKD.

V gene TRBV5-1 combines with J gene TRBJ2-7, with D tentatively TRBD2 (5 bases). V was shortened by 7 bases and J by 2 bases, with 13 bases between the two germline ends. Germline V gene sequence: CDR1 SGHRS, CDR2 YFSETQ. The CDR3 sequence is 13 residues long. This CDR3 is CASGIDGTYEQYF. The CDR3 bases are TGCGCCAGCGGCATAGACGGGACCTACGAGCAGTACTTC.

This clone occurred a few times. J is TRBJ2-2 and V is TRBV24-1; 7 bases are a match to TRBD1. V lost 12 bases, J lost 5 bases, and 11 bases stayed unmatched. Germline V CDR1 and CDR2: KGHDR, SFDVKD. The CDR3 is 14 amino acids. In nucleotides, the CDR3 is TGTGCCGCCACAGGGGTCCTTGGGACCGGGGAGCTGTTTTTT. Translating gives CAATGVLGTGELFF.